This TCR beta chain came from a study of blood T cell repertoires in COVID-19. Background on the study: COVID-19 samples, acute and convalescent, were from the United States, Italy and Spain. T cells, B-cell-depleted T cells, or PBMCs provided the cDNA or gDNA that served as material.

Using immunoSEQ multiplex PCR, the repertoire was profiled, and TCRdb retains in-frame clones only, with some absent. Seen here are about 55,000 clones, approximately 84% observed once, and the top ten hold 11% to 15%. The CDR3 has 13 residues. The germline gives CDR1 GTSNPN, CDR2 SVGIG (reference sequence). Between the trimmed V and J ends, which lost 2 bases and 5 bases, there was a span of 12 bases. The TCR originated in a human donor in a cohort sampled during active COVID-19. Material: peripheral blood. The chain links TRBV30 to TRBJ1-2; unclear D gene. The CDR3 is CAWSTSGIYGYTF. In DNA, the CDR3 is TGTGCCTGGAGTACCTCGGGGATTTATGGCTACACCTTC.